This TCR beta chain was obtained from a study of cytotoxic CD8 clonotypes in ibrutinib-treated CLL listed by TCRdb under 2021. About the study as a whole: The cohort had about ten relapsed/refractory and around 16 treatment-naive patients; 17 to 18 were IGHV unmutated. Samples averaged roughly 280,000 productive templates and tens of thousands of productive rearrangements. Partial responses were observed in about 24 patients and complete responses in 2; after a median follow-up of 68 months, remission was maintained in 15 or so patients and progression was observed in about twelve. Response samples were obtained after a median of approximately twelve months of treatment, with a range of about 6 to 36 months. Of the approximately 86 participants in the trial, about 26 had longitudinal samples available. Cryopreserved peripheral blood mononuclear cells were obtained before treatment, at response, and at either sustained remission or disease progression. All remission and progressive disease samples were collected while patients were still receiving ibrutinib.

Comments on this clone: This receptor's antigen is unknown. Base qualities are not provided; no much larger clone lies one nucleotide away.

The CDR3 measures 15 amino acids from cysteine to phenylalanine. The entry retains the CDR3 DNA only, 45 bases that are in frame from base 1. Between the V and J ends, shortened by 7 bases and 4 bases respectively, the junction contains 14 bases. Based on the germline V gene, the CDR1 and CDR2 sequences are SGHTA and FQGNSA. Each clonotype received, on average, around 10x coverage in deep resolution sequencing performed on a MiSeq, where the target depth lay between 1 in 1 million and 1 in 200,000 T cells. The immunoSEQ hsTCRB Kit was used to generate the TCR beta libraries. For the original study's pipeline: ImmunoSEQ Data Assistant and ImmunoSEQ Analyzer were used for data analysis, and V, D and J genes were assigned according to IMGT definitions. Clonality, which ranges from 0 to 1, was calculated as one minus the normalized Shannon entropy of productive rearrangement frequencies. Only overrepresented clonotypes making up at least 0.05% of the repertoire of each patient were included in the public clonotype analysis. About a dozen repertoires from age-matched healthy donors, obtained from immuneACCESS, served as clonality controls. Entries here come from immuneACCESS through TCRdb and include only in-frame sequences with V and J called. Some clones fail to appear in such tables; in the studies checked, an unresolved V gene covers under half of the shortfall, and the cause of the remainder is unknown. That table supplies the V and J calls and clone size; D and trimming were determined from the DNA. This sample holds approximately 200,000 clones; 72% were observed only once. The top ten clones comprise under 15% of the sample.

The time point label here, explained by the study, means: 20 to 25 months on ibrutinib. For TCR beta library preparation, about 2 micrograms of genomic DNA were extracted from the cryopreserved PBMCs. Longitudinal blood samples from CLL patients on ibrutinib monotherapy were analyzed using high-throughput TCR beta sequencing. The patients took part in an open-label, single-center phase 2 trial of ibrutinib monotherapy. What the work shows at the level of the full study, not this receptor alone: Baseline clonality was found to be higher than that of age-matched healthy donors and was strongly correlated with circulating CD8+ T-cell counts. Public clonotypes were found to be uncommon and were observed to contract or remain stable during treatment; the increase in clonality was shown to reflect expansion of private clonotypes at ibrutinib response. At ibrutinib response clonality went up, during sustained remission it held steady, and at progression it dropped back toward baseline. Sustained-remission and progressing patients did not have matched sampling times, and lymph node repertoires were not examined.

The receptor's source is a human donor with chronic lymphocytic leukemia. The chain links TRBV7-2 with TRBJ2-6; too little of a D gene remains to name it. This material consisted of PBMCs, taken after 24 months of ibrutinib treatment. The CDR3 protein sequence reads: CASTPPGGGANVLTF. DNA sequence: TGTGCCAGCACCCCTCCCGGTGGGGGGGCCAACGTCCTGACTTTC.